One TCR beta chain is described in this entry. Its antigen is not known. The record originates from a study of cytomegalovirus exposure and HLA in healthy donors. Study conclusions and caveats: Researchers reported in a later analysis that a missense DCLRE1C variant was tied to TCR beta V- and J-gene trimming. Researchers left out some V segments, among them TRBV6-2 and TRBV6-3, as indistinguishable. The sole available immune exposure information was CMV serostatus.

PCR employed 60 Vbeta and 13 Jbeta primers. Produced via immunoSEQ multiplex PCR; TCRdb's table is partial and in-frame only. The data show 150,000 to 200,000 clones, about four fifths seen once. Per the germline V gene, CDR1 is MGHDK and CDR2 is SYGVNS. The germline V and J ends were trimmed by 1 base and 4 bases, with 10 bases remaining between them. The CDR3 loop spans 14 amino acids. The receptor comes from a woman younger than 35 in good health and CMV-seropositive. The sequenced sample consisted of PBMCs. J is TRBJ1-2 and V is TRBV25-1, with D possibly being TRBD1 (6 bases). CDR3 DNA sequence: TGTGCCAGCAGTGAATTCGGACAGCGCTATGGCTACACCTTC. It specifies CASSEFGQRYGYTF.